The T cell receptor beta chain under discussion was sequenced for a study of T-cell reconstitution after alpha-beta-depleted transplantation in children. The library targeted TCRbeta and was prepared with unique molecular identifiers. TCRdb independently ran MiXCR on the PCR reads; one entry per CDR3 protein. This table holds approximately 270,000 distinct CDR3 sequences, more than 9% found once. Sequenced material: PBMCs from the stem cell graft donor, taken from the stem cell graft. The sequence came from a human donor who donated a stem cell graft to a child with SCID.

The CDR3 DNA sequence: TGTGCCAGCAGCTTATCAGGCAGGGCATTTAGTGGCTACACCTTC. It is translated as CASSLSGRAFSGYTF. The chain uses TRBV7-2 and TRBJ1-2, with D maybe TRBD1 (5 bases). There are 15 residues in the CDR3. The germline gives CDR1 SGHTA, CDR2 FQGNSA. Deletions cut 2 bases from V and 7 bases from J, with 17 bases between. The full variable domain, its missing parts supplied by reference TRBV7-2 and TRBJ1-2, is GAGVSQSPSNKVTEKGKDVELRCDPISGHTALYWYRQSLGQGLEFLIYFQGNSAPDKSGLPSDRFSAERTGGSVSTLTIQRTQQEDSAVYLCASSLSGRAFSGYTFGSGTRLTVV.